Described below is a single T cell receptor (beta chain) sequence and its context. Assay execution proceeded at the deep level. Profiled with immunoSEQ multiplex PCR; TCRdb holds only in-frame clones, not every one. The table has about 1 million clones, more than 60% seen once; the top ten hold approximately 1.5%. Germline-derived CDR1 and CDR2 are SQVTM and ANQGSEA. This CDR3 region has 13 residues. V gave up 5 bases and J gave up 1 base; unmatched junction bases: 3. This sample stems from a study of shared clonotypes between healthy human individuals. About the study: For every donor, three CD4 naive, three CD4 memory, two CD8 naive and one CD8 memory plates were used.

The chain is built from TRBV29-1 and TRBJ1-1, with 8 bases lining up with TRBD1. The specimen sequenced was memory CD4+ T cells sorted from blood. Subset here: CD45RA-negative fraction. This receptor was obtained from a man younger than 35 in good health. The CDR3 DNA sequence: TGCAGCGTTTTCGGACAGGGGAACACTGAAGCTTTCTTT. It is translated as CSVFGQGNTEAFF.